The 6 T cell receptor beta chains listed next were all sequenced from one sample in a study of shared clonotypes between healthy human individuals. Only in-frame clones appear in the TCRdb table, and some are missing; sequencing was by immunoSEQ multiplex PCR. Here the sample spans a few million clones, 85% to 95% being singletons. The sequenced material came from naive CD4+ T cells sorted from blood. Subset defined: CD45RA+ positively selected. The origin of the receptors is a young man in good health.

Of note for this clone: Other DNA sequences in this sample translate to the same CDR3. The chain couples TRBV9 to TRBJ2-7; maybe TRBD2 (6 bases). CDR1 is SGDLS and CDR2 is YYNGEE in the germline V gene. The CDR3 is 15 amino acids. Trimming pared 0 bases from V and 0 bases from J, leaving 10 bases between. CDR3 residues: CASSVEAGSSYEQYF. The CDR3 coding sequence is TGTGCCAGCAGCGTAGAGGCGGGGAGCTCCTACGAGCAGTACTTC.

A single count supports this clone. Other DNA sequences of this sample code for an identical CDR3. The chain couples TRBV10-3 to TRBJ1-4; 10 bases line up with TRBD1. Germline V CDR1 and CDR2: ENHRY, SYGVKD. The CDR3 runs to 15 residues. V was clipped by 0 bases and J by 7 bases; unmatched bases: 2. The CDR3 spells CAISESGQGSEKLFF. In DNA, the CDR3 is TGTGCCATCAGTGAGTCGGGACAGGGGAGTGAAAAACTGTTTTTT.

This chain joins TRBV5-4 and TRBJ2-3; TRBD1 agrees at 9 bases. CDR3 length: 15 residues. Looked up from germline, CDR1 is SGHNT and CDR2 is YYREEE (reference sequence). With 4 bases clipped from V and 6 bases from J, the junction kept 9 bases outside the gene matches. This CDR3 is CASSATGTGTDTQYF. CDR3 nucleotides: TGTGCCAGCAGCGCCACCGGGACAGGGACCGATACGCAGTATTTT. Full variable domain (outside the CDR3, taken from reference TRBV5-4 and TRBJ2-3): ETGVTQSPTHLIKTRGQQVTLRCSSQSGHNTVSWYQQALGQGPQFIFQYYREEENGRGNFPPRFSGLQFPNYSSELNVNALELDDSALYLCASSATGTGTDTQYFGPGTRLTVL.

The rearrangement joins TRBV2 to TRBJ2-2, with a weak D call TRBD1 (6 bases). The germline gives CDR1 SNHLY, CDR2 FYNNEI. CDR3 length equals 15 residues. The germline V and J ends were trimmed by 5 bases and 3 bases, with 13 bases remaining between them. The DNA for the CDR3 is TGTGCCAGCAGTCAACAGGGTAAAGACACCGGGGAGCTGTTTTTT. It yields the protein CASSQQGKDTGELFF. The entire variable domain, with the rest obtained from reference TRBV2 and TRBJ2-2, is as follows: EPEVTQTPSHQVTQMGQEVILRCVPISNHLYFYWYRQILGQKVEFLVSFYNNEISEKSEIFDDQFSVERPDGSNFTLKIRSTKLEDSAMYFCASSQQGKDTGELFFGEGSRLTVL.

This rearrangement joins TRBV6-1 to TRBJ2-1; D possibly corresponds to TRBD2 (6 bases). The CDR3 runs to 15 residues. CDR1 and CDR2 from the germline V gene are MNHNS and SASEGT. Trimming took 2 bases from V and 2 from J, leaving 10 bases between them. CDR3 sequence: CASSELGGTYNEQFF. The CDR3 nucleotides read TGTGCCAGCAGTGAATTGGGCGGGACCTACAATGAGCAGTTCTTC.

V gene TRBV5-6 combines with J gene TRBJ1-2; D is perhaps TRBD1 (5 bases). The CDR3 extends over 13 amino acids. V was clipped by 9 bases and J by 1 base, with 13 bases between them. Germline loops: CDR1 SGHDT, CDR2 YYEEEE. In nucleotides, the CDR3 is TGTGCCACCCTCCTGAGGGGTAACTATGGCTACACCTTC. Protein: CATLLRGNYGYTF.